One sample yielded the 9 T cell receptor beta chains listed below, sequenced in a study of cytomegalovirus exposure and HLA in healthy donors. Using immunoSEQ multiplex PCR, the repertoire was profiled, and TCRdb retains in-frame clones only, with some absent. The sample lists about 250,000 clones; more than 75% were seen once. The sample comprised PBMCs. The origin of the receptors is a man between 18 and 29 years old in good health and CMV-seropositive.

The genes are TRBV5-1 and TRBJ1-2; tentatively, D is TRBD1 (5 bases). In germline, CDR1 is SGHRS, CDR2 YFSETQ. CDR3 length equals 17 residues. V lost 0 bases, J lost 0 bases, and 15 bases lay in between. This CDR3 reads CASSLGLGQEPNYGYTF. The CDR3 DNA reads TGCGCCAGCAGCTTGGGGCTGGGGCAAGAGCCTAACTATGGCTACACCTTC. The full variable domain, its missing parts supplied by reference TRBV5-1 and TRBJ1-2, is KAGVTQTPRYLIKTRGQQVTLSCSPISGHRSVSWYQQTPGQGLQFLFEYFSETQRNKGNFPGRFSGRQFSNSRSEMNVSTLELGDSALYLCASSLGLGQEPNYGYTFGSGTRLTVV.

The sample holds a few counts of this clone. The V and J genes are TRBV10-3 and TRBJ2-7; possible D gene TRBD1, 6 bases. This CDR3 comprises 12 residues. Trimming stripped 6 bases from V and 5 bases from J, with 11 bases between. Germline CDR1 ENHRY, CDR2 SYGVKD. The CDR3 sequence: CAIRAGVDEQYF. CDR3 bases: TGTGCCATCAGGGCAGGGGTAGACGAGCAGTACTTC.

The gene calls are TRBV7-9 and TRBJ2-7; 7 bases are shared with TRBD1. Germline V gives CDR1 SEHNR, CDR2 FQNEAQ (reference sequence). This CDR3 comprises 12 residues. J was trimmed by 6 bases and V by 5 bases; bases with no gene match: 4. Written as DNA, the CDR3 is TGTGCCAGCAGCCAGACAGGGCCCGAGCAGTACTTC. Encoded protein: CASSQTGPEQYF. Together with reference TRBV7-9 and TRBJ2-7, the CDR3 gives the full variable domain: DTGVSQNPRHKITKRGQNVTFRCDPISEHNRLYWYRQTLGQGPEFLTYFQNEAQLEKSRLLSDRFSAERPKGSFSTLEIQRTEQGDSAMYLCASSQTGPEQYFGPGTRLTVT.

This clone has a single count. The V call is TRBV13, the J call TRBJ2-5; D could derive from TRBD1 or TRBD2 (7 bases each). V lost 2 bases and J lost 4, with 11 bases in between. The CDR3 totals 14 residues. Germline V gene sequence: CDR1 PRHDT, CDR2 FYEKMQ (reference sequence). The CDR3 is CASSLQGEGETQYF. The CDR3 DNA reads TGTGCCAGCAGCTTACAGGGGGAGGGAGAGACCCAGTACTTC. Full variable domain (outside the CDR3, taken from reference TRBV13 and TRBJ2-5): AAGVIQSPRHLIKEKRETATLKCYPIPRHDTVYWYQQGPGQDPQFLISFYEKMQSDKGSIPDRFSAQQFSDYHSELNMSSLELGDSALYFCASSLQGEGETQYFGPGTRLLVL.

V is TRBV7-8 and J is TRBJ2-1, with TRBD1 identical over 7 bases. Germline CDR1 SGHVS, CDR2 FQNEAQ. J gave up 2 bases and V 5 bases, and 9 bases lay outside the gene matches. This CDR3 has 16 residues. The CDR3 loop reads CASSLGTVTTYNEQFF. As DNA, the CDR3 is TGTGCCAGCAGCCTTGGGACAGTTACCACCTACAATGAGCAGTTCTTC.

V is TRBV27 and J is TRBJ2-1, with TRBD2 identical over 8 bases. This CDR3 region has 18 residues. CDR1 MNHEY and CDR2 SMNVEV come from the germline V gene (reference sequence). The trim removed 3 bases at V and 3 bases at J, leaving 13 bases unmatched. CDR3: CASSLDSGVSPLYNEQFF. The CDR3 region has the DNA TGTGCCAGCAGTTTGGATAGCGGGGTCTCCCCCCTCTACAATGAGCAGTTCTTC.

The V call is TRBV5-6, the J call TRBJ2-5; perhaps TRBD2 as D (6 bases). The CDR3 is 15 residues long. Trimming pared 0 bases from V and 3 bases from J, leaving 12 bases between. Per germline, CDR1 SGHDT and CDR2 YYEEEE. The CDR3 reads CASSLVGGPKETQYF. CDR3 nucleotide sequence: TGTGCCAGCAGCTTGGTGGGAGGACCAAAAGAGACCCAGTACTTC.

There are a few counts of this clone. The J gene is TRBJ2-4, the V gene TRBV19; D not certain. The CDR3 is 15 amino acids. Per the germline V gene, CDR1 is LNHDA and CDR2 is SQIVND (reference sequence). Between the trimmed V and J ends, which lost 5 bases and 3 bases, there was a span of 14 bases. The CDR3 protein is CASSWLLRGKNIQYF. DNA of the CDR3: TGTGCCAGTAGTTGGTTGTTGCGAGGCAAAAACATTCAGTACTTC. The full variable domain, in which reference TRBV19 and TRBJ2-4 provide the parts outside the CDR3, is DGGITQSPKYLFRKEGQNVTLSCEQNLNHDAMYWYRQDPGQGLRLIYYSQIVNDFQKGDIAEGYSVSREKKESFPLTVTSAQKNPTAFYLCASSWLLRGKNIQYFGAGTRLSVL.

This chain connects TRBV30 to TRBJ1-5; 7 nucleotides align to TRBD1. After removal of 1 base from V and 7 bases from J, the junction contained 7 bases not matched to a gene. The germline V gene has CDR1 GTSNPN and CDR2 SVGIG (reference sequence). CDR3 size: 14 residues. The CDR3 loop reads CAWSESQGWQPQHF. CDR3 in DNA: TGTGCCTGGAGTGAATCACAGGGGTGGCAGCCCCAGCATTTT.